This TCR beta chain is drawn from a study of blood T cell repertoires in COVID-19. About the study: Sites across the United States, Italy and Spain contributed samples from acute and convalescent COVID-19.

Assay: immunoSEQ multiplex PCR; the TCRdb copy retains only in-frame clones and omits some. The sample carries some 180,000 clones, around 79% recorded once. Germline assignment: CDR1 SGHTA and CDR2 FQGNSA. This CDR3 is 15 amino acids long. Trimming took 5 bases from V and 0 from J; bases not matched to a gene: 1. This TCR was recovered from a man aged 50-60 years who had recovered from COVID-19. The rearrangement joins TRBV7-2 to TRBJ2-1; TRBD1 matches 10 bases. Sequencing input: peripheral blood. The CDR3 region has the DNA TGTGCCAGCAGCCGGACAGGGGGCTCCTACAATGAGCAGTTCTTC. This encodes CASSRTGGSYNEQFF.